The 32 T cell receptor beta chains presented below share a single source sample, sequenced in a study of beta chain features in type 1 diabetes. Expressed TCRB transcripts were sequenced, since all the RNA that had been isolated was reverse transcribed. Libraries were prepared by immunoSEQ multiplex PCR; TCRdb keeps only in-frame clonotypes and omits some of them. The data contain some 220,000 clones, 11% of them singletons. Material for sequencing was central memory CD4+ T cells from blood. Receptor source: a man aged 18 to 30 in good health.

This clone was seen more than once but under ten times. This chain joins TRBV29-1 and TRBJ2-3; 7 nucleotides align to TRBD1. The germline V gene encodes CDR1 SQVTM and CDR2 ANQGSEA. After removal of 6 bases from V and 3 bases from J, the junction contained 6 bases not matched to a gene. The CDR3 extends over 13 amino acids. The CDR3, as DNA: TGCAGCGTGGACTGGACAGGAACAGATACGCAGTATTTT. Its protein is CSVDWTGTDTQYF.

CDR3 sequence: CASSLSVFREGNYEQYF. The CDR3 DNA is TGTGCCAGCAGTTTATCCGTATTTCGGGAAGGGAATTACGAGCAGTACTTC. The chain has TRBV27 and TRBJ2-7; D possibly corresponds to TRBD2 (5 bases). The germline V gene encodes CDR1 MNHEY and CDR2 SMNVEV (reference sequence). The V end was cut by 0 bases, the J end by 4 bases, with 19 bases between. The CDR3 consists of 17 residues.

This rearrangement joins TRBV30 to TRBJ2-5; tentative D call: TRBD2 (6 bases). Germline V gives CDR1 GTSNPN, CDR2 SVGIG (reference sequence). There are 15 residues in the CDR3. Between the trimmed V and J ends, which lost 0 bases and 2 bases, there was a span of 13 bases. Written as DNA, the CDR3 is TGTGCCTGGAGTGTAGGTGGCGGGGCTCAAGAGACCCAGTACTTC. Its protein product is CAWSVGGGAQETQYF.

This clone appeared many times. The same CDR3 arises from other DNA sequences in this sample as well. This chain joins TRBV7-7 and TRBJ1-1; 7 nucleotides line up with TRBD1. Germline CDR1 SSHAT, CDR2 FNYEAQ (reference sequence). J gave up 3 bases and V 5 bases, and 3 bases lay outside the gene matches. The CDR3 spans 13 residues. For the CDR3, the DNA is TGTGCCAGCAGCGTCGACAGGGACACTGAAGCTTTCTTT. Amino acids: CASSVDRDTEAFF.

V is TRBV15 and J is TRBJ2-7; D possibly matches TRBD1 or TRBD2 (5 bases each). Between the trimmed V and J ends, which lost 5 bases and 2 bases, there was a span of 10 bases. Germline V gene data show CDR1 as LNHNV and CDR2 as YYDKDF (reference sequence). This CDR3 contains 13 residues. Here the CDR3 DNA reads TGTGCCACCAGCGGGACCCCTCCCTACGAGCAGTACTTC. Translated, it gives CATSGTPPYEQYF.

There are a few counts of this clone. V is TRBV27 and J is TRBJ2-3; possible D gene TRBD1, 6 bases. Trimming pared 3 bases from V and 5 bases from J, leaving 15 bases between. The CDR3 totals 15 residues. Germline values: CDR1 MNHEY, CDR2 SMNVEV (reference sequence). The CDR3 sequence: CASSLVLQGQDTQYF. The CDR3 DNA follows: TGTGCCAGCAGTTTGGTTCTACAGGGTCAAGATACGCAGTATTTT.

At least ten counts were recorded for this clone. V is TRBV5-1 and J is TRBJ2-1; D unresolved. CDR1 and CDR2 (germline): SGHRS, YFSETQ. The CDR3 has 12 residues. The ends were cut back, 5 bases at V and 5 bases at J, with 8 bases in the middle. For the CDR3, the DNA is TGCGCCAGCAGGTTTGGAAACAATGAGCAGTTCTTC. This sequence encodes CASRFGNNEQFF.

In this sample, this clone turned up many times. This CDR3 is also generated by other DNA sequences in the sample. The V and J genes are TRBV11-2 and TRBJ2-1; weak D call: TRBD2 (5 bases). Germline V gene lookup returns CDR1 SGHAT and CDR2 FQNNGV. This CDR3 region has 13 residues. V shed 8 bases and J shed 5 bases, with 13 bases lying between them. This chain's CDR3 is CASSRGRDNEQFF. In DNA form, the CDR3 reads TGTGCCAGCTCCCGTGGGCGGGACAATGAGCAGTTCTTC.

V gene TRBV30 combines with J gene TRBJ2-1; tentatively, D is TRBD2 (5 bases). Germline lookup yields CDR1 GTSNPN and CDR2 SVGIG (reference sequence). This CDR3 is 13 amino acids long. V was trimmed by 2 bases and J by 4 bases, leaving 9 bases between them. The CDR3 DNA is TGTGCCTGGAGTACCCGGGATTACAATGAGCAGTTCTTC. Translated, it gives CAWSTRDYNEQFF. The full variable domain, rest sourced from reference TRBV30 and TRBJ2-1, is SQTIHQWPATLVQPVGSPLSLECTVEGTSNPNLYWYRQAAGRGLQLLFYSVGIGQISSEVPQNLSASRPQDRQFILSSKKLLLSDSGFYLCAWSTRDYNEQFFGPGTRLTVL.

This clone was picked up a small number of times. The chain recombines TRBV5-1 with TRBJ2-7, with no clear D. This CDR3 region has 14 residues. The germline gives CDR1 SGHRS, CDR2 YFSETQ. V gave up 4 bases and J gave up 2 bases, with 13 bases separating them. Here the CDR3 DNA reads TGCGCCAGCAGCATCTACTCGGACCCCTACGAGCAGTACTTC. This translates into CASSIYSDPYEQYF.

The chain employs TRBV6-5 and TRBJ1-1; possibly TRBD1 for D (6 bases). The CDR3 is 15 amino acids. In germline, CDR1 is MNHEY, CDR2 SVGAGI. V was trimmed by 0 bases and J by 4 bases, leaving 12 bases between them. The chain's CDR3 is CASSYSTGAVTEAFF. DNA of the CDR3: TGTGCCAGCAGTTACTCGACGGGGGCCGTCACTGAAGCTTTCTTT.

This clone has only a few counts. This rearrangement joins TRBV30 to TRBJ2-1, with TRBD2 identical over 9 bases. The CDR3 extends over 15 amino acids. In germline, CDR1 is GTSNPN, CDR2 SVGIG (reference sequence). Unmatched junction bases numbered 8, after V lost 0 bases and J lost 8 bases. The CDR3: CAWSVWAGGPDEQFF. The CDR3 bases are TGTGCCTGGAGTGTATGGGCGGGAGGGCCGGATGAGCAGTTCTTC. The variable domain in full, with the rest retrieved from reference TRBV30 and TRBJ2-1, is SQTIHQWPATLVQPVGSPLSLECTVEGTSNPNLYWYRQAAGRGLQLLFYSVGIGQISSEVPQNLSASRPQDRQFILSSKKLLLSDSGFYLCAWSVWAGGPDEQFFGPGTRLTVL.

This chain joins TRBV9 and TRBJ2-3; 8 nucleotides agree with TRBD1. Germline V gives CDR1 SGDLS, CDR2 YYNGEE. The CDR3 totals 14 residues. J gave up 4 bases and V 4 bases, and 5 bases lay outside the gene matches. This chain's CDR3 is CASSSRTGSDTQYF. The CDR3 region has the DNA TGTGCCAGCAGCTCCCGGACAGGGTCAGATACGCAGTATTTT.

This clone occurred a few times. The J gene is TRBJ2-5, the V gene TRBV7-9; D call uncertain. This CDR3 is built from 12 residues. The V gene lost 8 bases and the J gene lost 4 bases, with 11 bases spanning the gap. Germline lookup yields CDR1 SEHNR and CDR2 FQNEAQ (reference sequence). CDR3 bases: TGTGCCAGCGGCATTAAGCCAGAGACCCAGTACTTC. Its protein product is CASGIKPETQYF. The entire variable domain, with the rest obtained from reference TRBV7-9 and TRBJ2-5, is as follows: DTGVSQNPRHKITKRGQNVTFRCDPISEHNRLYWYRQTLGQGPEFLTYFQNEAQLEKSRLLSDRFSAERPKGSFSTLEIQRTEQGDSAMYLCASGIKPETQYFGPGTRLLVL.

The chain employs TRBV5-4 and TRBJ2-5; D uncertain. The end of the DNA aligns better with TRBJ2-7, so the J call may be wrong. CDR3 size: 12 residues. Germline V lookup: CDR1 SGHNT, CDR2 YYREEE (reference sequence). CDR3 residues: CASSPAVSEQYF. The CDR3 DNA reads TGTGCCAGCAGCCCGGCGGTCTCCGAGCAGTACTTC.

Concerning this clone itself: The same CDR3 arises from other DNA sequences in this sample as well. The chain recombines TRBV7-3 with TRBJ2-1; 10 bases agree with TRBD2. The CDR3 is 15 amino acids. Germline V gene sequence: CDR1 SGHTA, CDR2 FQGTGA. V lost 5 bases to trimming and J lost 4 bases; unmatched junction nucleotides: 5. CDR3 in amino acids: CASSPGTSAYNEQFF. CDR3 in DNA: TGTGCCAGCAGCCCCGGGACTAGCGCTTACAATGAGCAGTTCTTC.

This clone was seen many times. V gene TRBV30 combines with J gene TRBJ1-2; D is possibly TRBD1 (5 bases). CDR1 is GTSNPN, CDR2 SVGIG, per germline (reference sequence). The CDR3 consists of 12 residues. V was shortened by 5 bases and J by 8 bases, with 15 bases between the two germline ends. This CDR3 reads CAWGGVFSGYTF. In nucleotides, the CDR3 is TGTGCCTGGGGAGGGGTTTTTAGCGGCTACACCTTC.

This clone was picked up a small number of times. The rearrangement uses TRBV14 and TRBJ2-5; D is undetermined. The V and J ends lost 0 bases and 2 bases respectively, with 13 bases between them. CDR1 and CDR2 from the germline V gene are SGHDN and FVKESK. This CDR3 spans 16 amino acids. The CDR3 sequence: CASSQEVGSVQETQYF. The CDR3 DNA follows: TGTGCCAGCAGCCAAGAGGTGGGATCGGTACAAGAGACCCAGTACTTC.

The chain uses TRBV7-3 and TRBJ2-5; D tentatively reads TRBD1 or TRBD2 (5 bases each). CDR1 is SGHTA, CDR2 FQGTGA, per germline. Trimming shortened V by 4 bases and J by 4 bases, and 19 bases separated the two germline ends. CDR3 size: 16 residues. The CDR3 region is CASSSLGQGAAETQYF. The CDR3 DNA follows: TGTGCCAGCAGCTCCCTGGGTCAGGGAGCAGCAGAGACCCAGTACTTC.

V usage is TRBV15 and J usage is TRBJ2-3; possibly TRBD2 for D (5 bases). CDR1 and CDR2 from the germline V gene are LNHNV and YYDKDF (reference sequence). V shed 1 base and J shed 2 bases, with 10 bases lying between them. This CDR3 is built from 15 residues. CDR3 DNA sequence: TGTGCCACCAGCAGAGGGGAGATCATCACAGATACGCAGTATTTT. This sequence encodes CATSRGEIITDTQYF.

The V call is TRBV12-5, the J call TRBJ2-1, with TRBD2 matching 8 bases. The CDR3 consists of 17 residues. Losses at the gene ends were 0 bases for V and 4 bases for J; bases not matched to a gene: 8. Germline CDR1 reads LGHNT; CDR2 reads FRNRAP. The CDR3 loop reads CASGLVLGGRLYNEQFF. The CDR3 DNA follows: TGTGCTAGTGGTTTGGTACTGGGCGGGAGGCTTTACAATGAGCAGTTCTTC.

This clone turned up a few times. The J gene is TRBJ2-7, the V gene TRBV7-2; D is undetermined. The length of the CDR3 is 15 residues. Germline values: CDR1 SGHTA, CDR2 FQGNSA. The V end was cut by 1 base, the J end by 3 bases, with 13 bases between. Here the CDR3 reads CASSLEVGRLYEQYF. The DNA for the CDR3 is TGTGCCAGCAGCTTAGAGGTAGGGCGGCTCTACGAGCAGTACTTC. Full variable domain (outside the CDR3, taken from reference TRBV7-2 and TRBJ2-7): GAGVSQSPSNKVTEKGKDVELRCDPISGHTALYWYRQSLGQGLEFLIYFQGNSAPDKSGLPSDRFSAERTGGSVSTLTIQRTQQEDSAVYLCASSLEVGRLYEQYFGPGTRLTVT.

This clone turned up a few times. The J gene is TRBJ2-6, the V gene TRBV2; perhaps TRBD1 as D (5 bases). V lost 7 bases and J lost 2, with 9 bases in between. Germline V lookup: CDR1 SNHLY, CDR2 FYNNEI. This CDR3 contains 14 residues. The CDR3 region has the DNA TGTGCCAGCACCTCAGGGCCTGGGGCCAACGTCCTGACTTTC. As protein: CASTSGPGANVLTF.

The CDR3 region has the DNA TGTGCCAGTATGAATCCGCTTTTGCCCTACGAGCAGTACTTC. It translates to CASMNPLLPYEQYF. This chain links TRBV19 with TRBJ2-7; D unresolved. V was trimmed by 7 bases and J by 2 bases, leaving 15 bases between them. CDR1 LNHDA and CDR2 SQIVND come from the germline V gene (reference sequence). The CDR3 is 14 residues long.

The J gene is TRBJ1-1, the V gene TRBV4-2, with D perhaps matching TRBD1 (5 bases). CDR3 length equals 15 residues. Germline assignment: CDR1 LGHNA and CDR2 YNFKEQ. Trimming took off 2 bases at V and 1 base at J, with 11 bases between the two ends. CDR3: CASSQLIDRNTEAFF. In DNA, the CDR3 is TGTGCCAGCAGCCAACTAATAGACAGGAACACTGAAGCTTTCTTT.

This clone occurred a few times. This chain connects TRBV29-1 to TRBJ2-6; no firm D call. The ends were cut back, 3 bases at V and 2 bases at J, with 5 bases in the middle. The CDR3 runs to 13 residues. Germline loops: CDR1 SQVTM, CDR2 ANQGSEA. CDR3 DNA sequence: TGCAGCGTTGAGGTAGCTGGGGCCAACGTCCTGACTTTC. It yields the protein CSVEVAGANVLTF.

The gene calls are TRBV4-2 and TRBJ2-2, with 9 bases that match TRBD1. CDR1 and CDR2 (germline): LGHNA, YNFKEQ. After removal of 4 bases from V and 7 bases from J, the junction contained 7 bases not matched to a gene. This CDR3 spans 15 amino acids. For the CDR3, the DNA is TGTGCCAGCAGCCTCGGGACAGGGACGAGCGGGGAGCTGTTTTTT. Translated, it gives CASSLGTGTSGELFF.

The CDR3 coding sequence is TGTGCCAGCTCACCCGACTCTTCGGGAGATACGCAGTATTTT. This codes for CASSPDSSGDTQYF. This chain connects TRBV18 to TRBJ2-3, with unresolved D. V lost 3 bases and J 5 bases, leaving 12 bases between the germline ends. Germline assignment: CDR1 KGHSH and CDR2 LQKENI. The CDR3 spans 14 residues.

This chain joins TRBV11-2 and TRBJ1-3; the match to TRBD1 covers 8 bases. CDR1 and CDR2 (germline): SGHAT, FQNNGV. This CDR3 spans 15 amino acids. The V and J ends lost 5 bases and 2 bases, in that order; junction bases with no gene match: 5. As DNA, the CDR3 is TGTGCCAGCAGCGGAGTCAGGGGGCCTGGAAACACCATATATTTT. This sequence encodes CASSGVRGPGNTIYF.

This clone was observed a few times. This CDR3 reads CATSRDPGRTYEQYF. CDR3 nucleotide sequence: TGTGCCACCAGCAGAGATCCAGGGAGGACCTACGAGCAGTACTTC. The rearrangement joins TRBV15 to TRBJ2-7, with D perhaps matching TRBD2 (6 bases). The V and J ends lost 0 bases and 2 bases respectively, with 11 bases between them. Per the germline V gene, CDR1 is LNHNV and CDR2 is YYDKDF (reference sequence). The CDR3 extends over 15 amino acids.

This sequence joins TRBV7-2 and TRBJ2-7; 10 bases match TRBD1. With V trimmed by 7 bases and J by 4 bases, 7 bases remained unmatched. CDR1 is SGHTA and CDR2 is FQGNSA in the germline V gene. CDR3 length: 14 amino acids. CDR3 loop: CASTLDRGPYEQYF. The CDR3 DNA is TGTGCCAGCACCCTAGACAGGGGGCCTTACGAGCAGTACTTC.

The rearrangement links TRBV30 to TRBJ1-3; D may be TRBD1 (6 bases). This CDR3 is 14 amino acids long. Germline CDR1 is GTSNPN and CDR2 is SVGIG (reference sequence). V dropped 5 bases and J dropped 0 bases, with 11 bases sitting between them. CDR3 nucleotide sequence: TGTGCCTGGGAGGGGGTCGGCTCTGGAAACACCATATATTTT. Its protein is CAWEGVGSGNTIYF.